One and the same sample provided the 14 T cell receptor beta chains below, sequenced in a study of early T cells in non-severe SARS-CoV-2 infection. TCRdb reprocessed the 5' RACE reads with MiXCR, giving one entry per CDR3 protein. This table has about 58,000 distinct CDR3 sequences, about 8.4% appearing once. Sequencing was performed on whole blood. The receptors were sampled from an adult who was a healthcare worker with PCR-confirmed SARS-CoV-2 infection or an uninfected control (not recorded which).

The CDR3 DNA reads TGTGCCAGCTCACCAGAGACAGCCTTAAACTATGGCTACACCTTC. Protein sequence: CASSPETALNYGYTF. The J gene is TRBJ1-2, the V gene TRBV18, with D perhaps matching TRBD1 (5 bases). Germline V gene data show CDR1 as KGHSH and CDR2 as LQKENI. V was trimmed by 2 bases and J by 2 bases, leaving 12 bases between them. The CDR3 is made up of 15 amino acids.

This clonotype came up a few times. The rearrangement uses TRBV29-1 and TRBJ2-4; D might be TRBD2 (6 bases). Deletions cut 1 base from V and 8 bases from J, with 18 bases between. From germline, CDR1 is SQVTM and CDR2 ANQGSEA. CDR3 length equals 15 residues. CDR3 DNA sequence: TGCAGCGTTGAAGTGTGGGCCGGGGGAATGGACATTCAGTACTTC. As protein: CSVEVWAGGMDIQYF.

Many counts were recorded for this clonotype. J is TRBJ2-5 and V is TRBV9; the match to TRBD2 covers 11 bases. CDR1 is SGDLS, CDR2 YYNGEE, per germline. Trimming cost V 0 bases and J 5 bases; bases outside gene matches: 9. This CDR3 is built from 17 residues. The CDR3 bases are TGTGCCAGCAGCGTAGGGTGGGAACTAGCGGGAGCGGAGACCCAGTACTTC. This sequence encodes CASSVGWELAGAETQYF.

This clonotype came up a few times. The CDR3 DNA is TGTGCCAGCAGCCAAGGAGGGGTTGCCTATGGCTACACCTTC. This codes for CASSQGGVAYGYTF. The chain links TRBV4-2 to TRBJ1-2; the D gene is possibly TRBD1 (5 bases). Germline values: CDR1 LGHNA, CDR2 YNFKEQ. This CDR3 contains 14 residues. Trimming left V 1 base short and J 4 bases short, with 10 bases between.

The J gene is TRBJ2-7, the V gene TRBV13; no reliable D call. Looked up from germline, CDR1 is PRHDT and CDR2 is FYEKMQ (reference sequence). The V end lost 7 bases, the J end lost 2 bases, and 12 bases lay between the germline ends. The CDR3 covers 13 residues. DNA for the CDR3: TGTGCCAGCACGAGCTCCGGCCCCTACGAGCAGTACTTC. Amino acid sequence: CASTSSGPYEQYF.

This clonotype was detected a few times. J is TRBJ2-7 and V is TRBV11-2, with 8 nucleotides matching TRBD1. The germline V gene encodes CDR1 SGHAT and CDR2 FQNNGV. The junction had 1 base not matched to a gene; V was cut back by 1 base and J by 11 bases. There are 11 residues in the CDR3. The CDR3 nucleotides read TGTGCCAGCAGCTTAGGGACAGGGAAGTACTTC. Translated: CASSLGTGKYF.

The sample holds a few counts of this clonotype. J is TRBJ2-5 and V is TRBV5-5, with 8 positions matching TRBD2. This CDR3 region has 15 residues. Germline lookup yields CDR1 SGHKS and CDR2 YYEKEE (reference sequence). V dropped 3 bases and J dropped 3; count of bases not matched to a gene: 7. CDR3 sequence: CASSYRAGVEETQYF. The CDR3 region has the DNA TGTGCCAGCAGCTACAGAGCGGGAGTAGAAGAGACCCAGTACTTC. Based on the CDR3 plus reference TRBV5-5 and TRBJ2-5, the full variable domain is DAGVTQSPTHLIKTRGQQVTLRCSPISGHKSVSWYQQVLGQGPQFIFQYYEKEERGRGNFPDRFSARQFPNYSSELNVNALLLGDSALYLCASSYRAGVEETQYFGPGTRLLVL.

This clonotype turned up a few times. The chain recombines TRBV5-1 with TRBJ1-1, with 7 bases that match TRBD1. J lost 8 bases, V lost 3 bases, and 7 bases had no gene match. The CDR3 is made up of 13 amino acids. The germline gives CDR1 SGHRS, CDR2 YFSETQ. Here the CDR3 reads CASSYQTGTEAFF. DNA for the CDR3: TGCGCCAGCAGCTATCAGACAGGGACCGAAGCTTTCTTT.

This clonotype has just a few counts. The chain uses TRBV19 and TRBJ2-3; D is perhaps TRBD2 (6 bases). The CDR3 is 13 residues long. The ends were cut back, 10 bases at V and 6 bases at J, with 17 bases in the middle. Germline V gene data show CDR1 as LNHDA and CDR2 as SQIVND (reference sequence). The CDR3, as DNA: TGTGCCACCGCCCTCGTTCGGGGGGATACGCAGTATTTT. Protein sequence: CATALVRGDTQYF.

This clonotype occurred many times. The J gene is TRBJ2-2, the V gene TRBV6-1; D is uncertain. CDR3 length: 15 amino acids. Germline CDR1 reads MNHNS; CDR2 reads SASEGT. Trimming removed 2 bases at V and 3 bases at J, with 10 bases between. CDR3 DNA sequence: TGTGCCAGCAGTGAAAAAGTATGGTACACCGGGGAGCTGTTTTTT. Its translation is CASSEKVWYTGELFF.

Ten or more counts support this clonotype. The chain recombines TRBV19 with TRBJ2-3, with 15 bases that match TRBD2. The CDR3 contains 15 residues. Germline assignment: CDR1 LNHDA and CDR2 SQIVND (reference sequence). J lost 5 bases, V lost 6 bases, and 3 bases had no gene match. In nucleotides, the CDR3 is TGTGCCAGTAGGCTGGGACTAGCGGGAGGAGATACGCAGTATTTT. Residues: CASRLGLAGGDTQYF.

This clonotype was detected a few times. The chain uses TRBV2 and TRBJ2-1; the match to TRBD2 covers 10 bases. The V and J ends lost 4 bases and 4 bases, in that order; junction bases with no gene match: 1. CDR1 SNHLY and CDR2 FYNNEI come from the germline V gene. This CDR3 has 14 residues. DNA for the CDR3: TGTGCCAGCAGTGGGACTAGCGGATACAATGAGCAGTTCTTC. Translation: CASSGTSGYNEQFF.

This clonotype showed up many times. Here the CDR3 DNA reads TGTGCCAGCAGCCTAGTCCCAGGGAACACCGGGGAGCTGTTTTTT. Translation gives CASSLVPGNTGELFF. The V gene is TRBV6-6, the J gene TRBJ2-2, with D unresolved. CDR3 length: 15 amino acids. V was cut by 6 bases and J by 1 base, with 12 bases left in between. Germline CDR1 MNHNY, CDR2 SVGAGI (reference sequence).

This clonotype occurred a few times. The chain is built from TRBV27 and TRBJ1-3; D is perhaps TRBD1 (6 bases). From germline, CDR1 is MNHEY and CDR2 SMNVEV (reference sequence). V dropped 6 bases and J dropped 5 bases, with 23 bases sitting between them. This CDR3 contains 17 residues. The CDR3 spells CASSPTLRQGHRNTIYF. In DNA, the CDR3 is TGTGCCAGCAGCCCGACTCTTCGGCAGGGGCATAGAAACACCATATATTTT.